This entry describes one T cell receptor beta chain. Its antigen is currently not known. Nothing much larger sits one base from this clone, and base qualities are not available. This sample is drawn from a study of T cell changes during pregnancy in multiple sclerosis (dated by TCRdb to the late 2010s). About the full investigation: The study examined how the T cell repertoire changed over the course of pregnancy in women with multiple sclerosis.

Its CDR3 holds 12 amino acids, cysteine through phenylalanine. Only CDR3 DNA remains: 36 bases, in frame from the first base. CDR1 and CDR2, looked up from the germline V gene, are MDHEN and SYDVKM. The germline ends are 5 bases apart after V is trimmed by 6 bases and J by 0 bases. The library came from the immunoSEQ multiplex PCR assay. TCRdb holds this immuneACCESS table with in-frame rearrangements only. Some clones are missing; in checked studies, unresolved V genes explain under half, and the rest has no known cause. The sample table contains fewer than 70,000 clones; only one count was recorded for roughly 90% of them. In total, the top ten clones hold approximately 1.4% of the sample.

The sequenced sample was peripheral blood, obtained in the third trimester of pregnancy. The clonotype comes from a female donor with multiple sclerosis, enrolled in a pregnancy study. The chain is encoded by TRBV28 joined to TRBJ2-5; too little of a D gene remains to name it. The CDR3 corresponds to CASSRDQETQYF. The DNA sequence is as follows: TGTGCCAGCAGCCGGGACCAAGAGACCCAGTACTTC.